Below are 12 T cell receptor beta chains sequenced from a single sample in a study of OX40 agonist ivuxolimab in advanced cancers. Receptors were amplified or captured by the immunoSEQ multiplex PCR assay. Here the immuneACCESS table is served through TCRdb, limited to in-frame sequences with V and J called. Missing clones are a known gap in these copies; in checked studies unresolved V genes cover under half, and the rest lacks a known reason. Across this sample there are 75,000 to 100,000 clones, with approximately 80% seen only once. The ten most abundant clones make up around 5.8% of the sample. Sequences were derived from CD4+ or CD8+ T cells sorted from blood, sampled in a trial of the OX40 agonist ivuxolimab. Receptors were obtained from an adult with an advanced solid tumor such as melanoma, head and neck, liver or kidney cancer.

The chain couples TRBV9 to TRBJ2-4; 7 bases line up with TRBD1. Trimming took 4 bases from V and 6 from J; bases not matched to a gene: 13. CDR3 length equals 16 residues. CDR1 is SGDLS, CDR2 YYNGEE, per germline. The CDR3 bases are TGTGCCAGCAGCCCTCTCCGACAGGGTTACCTAAACATTCAGTACTTC. Encoded protein: CASSPLRQGYLNIQYF.

The chain uses TRBV19 and TRBJ2-1, with D possibly TRBD1 on 5 matching bases. The CDR3 is made up of 16 amino acids. From germline, CDR1 is LNHDA and CDR2 SQIVND (reference sequence). Trimming removed 0 bases from V and 4 bases from J, with 13 bases in between. As DNA, the CDR3 is TGTGCCAGTAGTATAGACACAGGAATCCCTTACAATGAGCAGTTCTTC. This translates into CASSIDTGIPYNEQFF.

The chain recombines TRBV4-1 with TRBJ1-1; TRBD1 might be the D (5 bases). The CDR3 is 14 residues long. Trimming shortened V by 0 bases and J by 4 bases, and 9 bases separated the two germline ends. Germline V lookup: CDR1 MGHRA, CDR2 YSYEKL. This CDR3 reads CASSQDPGSTEAFF. Here the CDR3 DNA reads TGCGCCAGCAGCCAAGACCCAGGGTCCACTGAAGCTTTCTTT.

This chain links TRBV5-6 with TRBJ2-2; no definite D call. The CDR3 is 15 amino acids. From germline, CDR1 is SGHDT and CDR2 YYEEEE. Trimming took 4 bases from V and 1 from J, leaving 11 bases between them. CDR3 nucleotides: TGTGCCAGCAGCCAAGGCAGGAGGAACACCGGGGAGCTGTTTTTT. Its protein is CASSQGRRNTGELFF.

The V call is TRBV9, the J call TRBJ2-3; possibly TRBD2 for D (6 bases). This CDR3 region has 16 residues. Germline CDR1 SGDLS, CDR2 YYNGEE. V dropped 2 bases and J dropped 3 bases, with 16 bases sitting between them. The CDR3 loop is CASSVGRGAVTDTQYF. The CDR3 DNA is TGTGCCAGCAGCGTTGGGCGGGGAGCGGTTACAGATACGCAGTATTTT.

The chain uses TRBV9 and TRBJ1-1; 7 bases line up with TRBD1. V lost 4 bases, J lost 7 bases, and 10 bases stayed unmatched. In germline, CDR1 is SGDLS, CDR2 YYNGEE. The length of the CDR3 is 14 residues. The CDR3 reads CASSFRDRPYEAFF. The DNA for the CDR3 is TGTGCCAGCAGCTTCCGGGACAGACCTTATGAAGCTTTCTTT.

V and J are TRBV9 and TRBJ1-1; tentatively, D is TRBD1 (6 bases). V was clipped by 0 bases and J by 6 bases, with 12 bases between them. From germline, CDR1 is SGDLS and CDR2 YYNGEE. CDR3 length: 14 residues. CDR3 region: CASSVVPRGSEAFF. As DNA, the CDR3 is TGTGCCAGCAGCGTAGTCCCGAGGGGGTCTGAAGCTTTCTTT.

V and J are TRBV18 and TRBJ1-1, with D maybe TRBD1 (6 bases). Germline-derived CDR1 and CDR2 are KGHSH and LQKENI. This CDR3 has 16 residues. V lost 6 bases, J lost 3 bases, and 20 bases lay in between. This CDR3 is CASSPAIQTGHTEAFF. The CDR3 nucleotides read TGTGCCAGCTCTCCTGCGATTCAGACAGGACACACTGAAGCTTTCTTT.

V gene TRBV5-1 combines with J gene TRBJ2-5; D gene ambiguous. This CDR3 contains 14 residues. Trimming left V 5 bases short and J 0 bases short, with 11 bases between. Germline V CDR1 and CDR2: SGHRS, YFSETQ. For the CDR3, the DNA is TGCGCCAGCAGTCCGGACGGCTACCAAGAGACCCAGTACTTC. Protein sequence: CASSPDGYQETQYF.

The genes are TRBV20-1 and TRBJ2-5; D is unresolved. The CDR3 totals 10 residues. Germline CDR1 reads DFQATT; CDR2 reads SNEGSKA (reference sequence). The V end lost 8 bases, the J end lost 2 bases, and 6 bases lay between the germline ends. CDR3 coding DNA: TGCAGTATGGGACAAGAGACCCAGTACTTC. It codes for CSMGQETQYF.

This clone was observed a few times. The chain joins TRBV19 to TRBJ2-6; D gene unclear. CDR3 length: 14 amino acids. Germline CDR1 and CDR2: LNHDA and SQIVND (reference sequence). V was trimmed by 8 bases and J by 2 bases, leaving 10 bases between them. The CDR3 DNA follows: TGTGCCAGTGGTGGGGTTGCTGGGGCCAACGTCCTGACTTTC. Its protein product is CASGGVAGANVLTF. The whole variable domain, remainder taken from reference TRBV19 and TRBJ2-6, is DGGITQSPKYLFRKEGQNVTLSCEQNLNHDAMYWYRQDPGQGLRLIYYSQIVNDFQKGDIAEGYSVSREKKESFPLTVTSAQKNPTAFYLCASGGVAGANVLTFGAGSRLTVL.

CDR3 in DNA: TGTGCCAGCAGATTGACTAGATTGTCCGATACGCAGTATTTT. It is translated as CASRLTRLSDTQYF. The chain links TRBV7-2 to TRBJ2-3; possible D gene TRBD2, 6 bases. The CDR3 covers 14 residues. With 6 bases removed from V and 6 bases from J, the gap between germline ends came to 16 bases. CDR1 is SGHTA and CDR2 is FQGNSA in the germline V gene. Together with reference TRBV7-2 and TRBJ2-3, the CDR3 gives the full variable domain: GAGVSQSPSNKVTEKGKDVELRCDPISGHTALYWYRQSLGQGLEFLIYFQGNSAPDKSGLPSDRFSAERTGGSVSTLTIQRTQQEDSAVYLCASRLTRLSDTQYFGPGTRLTVL.